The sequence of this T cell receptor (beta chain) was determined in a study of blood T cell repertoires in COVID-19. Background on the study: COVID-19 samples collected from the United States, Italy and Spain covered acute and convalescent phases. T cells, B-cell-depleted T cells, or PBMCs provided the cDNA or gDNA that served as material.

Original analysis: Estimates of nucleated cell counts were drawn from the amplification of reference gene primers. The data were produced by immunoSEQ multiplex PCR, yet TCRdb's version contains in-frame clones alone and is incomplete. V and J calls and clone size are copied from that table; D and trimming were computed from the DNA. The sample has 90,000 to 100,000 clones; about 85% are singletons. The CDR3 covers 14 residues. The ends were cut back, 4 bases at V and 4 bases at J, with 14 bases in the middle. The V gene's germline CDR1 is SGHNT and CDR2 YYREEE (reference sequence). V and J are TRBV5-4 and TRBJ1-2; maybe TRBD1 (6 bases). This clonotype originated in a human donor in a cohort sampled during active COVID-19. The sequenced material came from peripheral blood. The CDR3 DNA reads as TGTGCCAGCAGCCAAAGAGAACAGGGCTATGGCTACACCTTC. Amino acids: CASSQREQGYGYTF.